One T cell receptor beta chain is described in this entry. Antigen specificity is unknown. This entry belongs to a study of CXCR3-negative and CXCR3-positive naive CD8 T cells. All TRB cDNA libraries came from 5' RACE performed with UMI labels. TCRdb re-called the 5' RACE reads and shows each CDR3 protein once, DNA omitted. Its table lists around 84,000 distinct CDR3 sequences. Study observations and caveats: For CXCR3-positive naive cells, TRB CDR3s were more hydrophobic than those of CXCR3-negative naive cells.

Source material: naive CXCR3+ CD8+ T cells from blood. Documented subset: CD45RO-CCR7+CD27+CD95- naive CD8+ T cells expressing CXCR3 (TNR3+). The origin of this receptor is a human donor in good health. Some clones in this sample may be carry-over from other donors' samples.

CDR3: CASSSLFKETQYF. The V and J genes are TRBV11-2 and TRBJ2-5. Germline CDR1 and CDR2: SGHAT and FQNNGV. CDR3 length: 13 amino acids.